The rows below give T cell receptor beta chains drawn from one sample of a study of blood T cells in healthy people across ages. TCRdb analysed the 5' RACE reads with MiXCR anew, one entry per CDR3 protein. Altogether roughly 700,000 distinct CDR3 sequences are present, roughly 49% being singletons, with the ten largest covering roughly a third. The sample taken for sequencing was blood. These receptors were obtained from a woman aged 55-69 years in good health. Both conserved end residues are part of each CDR3. The D gene is left open where the match is weak. Size is omitted from some rows. Given values are once, few, many or a class for expanded clones.

D	V	J	size	DNA	CDR3
NA	TRBV7-2	TRBJ1-5	NA	TGTGCCAGCAGCCGTCCGGGGTTTGGCAATCAGCCCCAGCATTTT	CASSRPGFGNQPQHF
NA	TRBV12-3/TRBV12-4	TRBJ2-7	NA	TGTGCCAGCAGTTTAGGTTGGGAGGACGAGCAGTACTTC	CASSLGWEDEQYF
TRBD2	TRBV20-1	TRBJ2-5	NA	TGCAGTGCTACTGGGCCGGGACTAGCGGGAGGATACACCTACAATGAGCAGTACTTC	CSATGPGLAGGYTYNEQYF
NA	TRBV7-2	TRBJ2-5	NA	TGTGCCAGCAGCTGCCCTACGTGGTACCAAGAGACCCAGTACTTC	CASSCPTWYQETQYF
TRBD1	TRBV6-2/TRBV6-3	TRBJ2-7	NA	TGTGCCAGCACCCGAGCCGGGACAGGTGTTCTCGAGCAGTACTTC	CASTRAGTGVLEQYF
TRBD1	TRBV15	TRBJ1-1	NA	TGTGCCACCAGCAGAGATTGGACAGGAGGGGCTTTCTTT	CATSRDWTGGAFF
NA	TRBV4-3	TRBJ2-3	few	TGCGCCAGCAGCCAAGATCCCCGGGCCCTCACAGATACGCAGTATTTT	CASSQDPRALTDTQYF
NA	TRBV30	TRBJ2-7	NA	TGTGCCTGGAGTCTCCGGCCAACCTACGAGCAGTACTTC	CAWSLRPTYEQYF
TRBD2	TRBV27	TRBJ2-7	NA	TGTGCCAGCAGGAAGCGGGAGAGAAGCTCCTACGAGCAGTACTTC	CASRKRERSSYEQYF
NA	TRBV5-1	TRBJ2-2	many	TGCGCCAGCAGCTTGGAAGGGAACACCGGGGAGCTGTTTTTT	CASSLEGNTGELFF
NA	TRBV20-1	TRBJ2-5	NA	TGCAGTGCAGGGGTACAGGGTTGGGAGACCCAGTACTTC	CSAGVQGWETQYF